This TCR beta chain was retrieved from a study of long-term antiretroviral therapy in people with HIV. V was clipped by 8 bases and J by 0 bases; unmatched bases: 5. The CDR3 contains 13 residues. CDR1 and CDR2 (germline): SQVTM, ANQGSEA. The assay, immunoSEQ v3.0, was run at survey level. Generated by immunoSEQ multiplex PCR, the TCRdb table keeps only in-frame clones and is missing some. The sample records approximately 18,000 clones, approximately 80% being singletons. V usage is TRBV29-1 and J usage is TRBJ2-7, with 9 nucleotides matching TRBD1. This TCR derives from a man younger than 35 with HIV. Here the sequenced sample was unsorted PBMCs, taken 0.1 years before starting antiretroviral therapy. In nucleotides, the CDR3 is TGCAGCATTTGGACAGGGGCCTCCTACGAGCAGTACTTC. Its translation is CSIWTGASYEQYF.